This entry is about one T cell receptor beta chain. The record originates from a study of control samples from healthy donors and cancer patients. Sequenced by immunoSEQ multiplex PCR; TCRdb stores in-frame clones only, minus some. The sample contains 210,000 or so clones, roughly nine tenths of which appear only once. This CDR3 region has 15 residues. V was clipped by 2 bases and J by 3 bases, with 14 bases between them. Germline assignment: CDR1 MDHEN and CDR2 SYDVKM. This clonotype was sampled from a man aged 25-45 years in good health. The chain links TRBV28 to TRBJ2-7; tentatively, D is TRBD1 or TRBD2 (6 bases each). Sequenced: blood. CDR3 nucleotide sequence: TGTGCCAGCAGTTTAGGGGGCTCGGGGGTCTACGAGCAGTACTTC. It encodes CASSLGGSGVYEQYF.